This T cell receptor (beta chain) derives from a study of T-cell reconstitution after alpha-beta-depleted transplantation in children. Regarding the study as a whole: It was newly produced T cells that mostly accounted for T-cell counts and diversity one year after transplant. It was reported that alpha-beta T cells came from several hundred expanded graft clones (about two months after transplant). After transplant, high TCRbeta diversity at day 60 in some patients arose from surviving recipient T cells and thymic progenitors.

This clonotype was seen a few times. As yet, its antigen is unknown. Preparation of the TCRbeta library used unique molecular identifiers. TCRdb passed the PCR reads through MiXCR, listing each CDR3 protein once. The sample yields 780,000 or so distinct CDR3 sequences, around 15% seen once. Germline trimming cut 5 bases from V and 0 bases from J; bases unmatched to any gene: 13. Germline V gives CDR1 SQVTM, CDR2 ANQGSEA. The CDR3 sequence is 16 residues long. The V gene is TRBV29-1, the J gene TRBJ2-7; 7 nucleotides agree with TRBD1. This clonotype originated in a male patient younger than 18 who had a stem cell transplant for acute lymphoblastic leukemia, so the T cells may come from the graft donor. The sequenced sample was PBMCs, mostly from graft donor cells, obtained 360 days after TCRalphabeta/CD19-depleted stem cell transplant. The CDR3 DNA reads as TGCAGCGTTCTCCGGGACAGAACTTACTACTCCTACGAGCAGTACTTC. Translating gives CSVLRDRTYYSYEQYF.